This T cell receptor (beta chain) was obtained from a study of CD8 T cells in ankylosing spondylitis. Findings of the study overall: Reportedly, disease-linked clones are significantly enriched in ankylosing spondylitis patients' matched synovial fluid.

Of note for this clonotype: The antigen is unknown.

The CDR3 covers 16 residues. CDR1 MNHEY and CDR2 SMNVEV come from the germline V gene (reference sequence). Losses at the gene ends were 5 bases for V and 4 bases for J; bases not matched to a gene: 9. Quantitative molecular-barcoded 5'-RACE generated the TCR beta libraries. Via MiXCR, TCRdb re-called the 5' RACE reads, giving one row per CDR3 protein. The profile shows 30,000 to 35,000 distinct CDR3 sequences, more than 25% of them singletons. Specimen: synovial fluid, either unsorted or a sorted T cell fraction (not recorded which). This clonotype was sampled from a male donor with ankylosing spondylitis. The chain carries TRBV27 and TRBJ2-2; 8 bases line up with TRBD2. CDR3 sequence reads: CASSMTGGPSTGELFF. The CDR3, as DNA: TGTGCCAGCAGTATGACGGGAGGGCCGAGCACCGGGGAGCTGTTTTTT.